The 11 T cell receptor beta chains below all came from one sample that was sequenced in a study of blood T cell repertoires in COVID-19 (TCRdb year 2020). Library generation was performed with the immunoSEQ multiplex PCR assay. TCRdb re-hosts the immuneACCESS table, in-frame sequences only. Its copies lack some clones; in the studies checked, an unresolved V gene accounts for under half of them, and the cause for the rest is not known. The sample profile shows tens of thousands of clones; 80% to 85% of them were found once. Roughly 28% of the sample belongs to the ten largest clones. Specimen: peripheral blood. All receptors derive from a woman older than 75 with active or convalescent COVID-19.

V gene TRBV6-6 combines with J gene TRBJ1-2; D possibly corresponds to TRBD1 (6 bases). CDR1 and CDR2 (germline): MNHNY, SVGAGI (reference sequence). Between the trimmed V and J ends, which lost 4 bases and 7 bases, there was a span of 7 bases. The CDR3 length is 11 residues. As DNA, the CDR3 is TGTGCCAGCAGTTCCAGGGGTGGCTACACCTTC. As protein: CASSSRGGYTF.

The chain carries TRBV29-1 and TRBJ2-7; 9 nucleotides match TRBD1. This CDR3 is built from 11 residues. The junction had 5 bases not matched to a gene; V was cut back by 5 bases and J by 9 bases. Germline V gene data show CDR1 as SQVTM and CDR2 as ANQGSEA. CDR3 residues: CSVQQGAMQYF. CDR3 sequence (DNA): TGCAGCGTTCAACAGGGGGCTATGCAGTACTTC.

This chain connects TRBV6-5 to TRBJ1-1, with a possible D match to TRBD1 (6 bases). Trimming took 0 bases from V and 4 from J, leaving 15 bases between them. This CDR3 is 16 amino acids long. The germline CDR1 and CDR2 sequences are MNHEY and SVGAGI. The CDR3 region is CASSYSVQGYGTEAFF. In DNA, the CDR3 is TGTGCCAGCAGTTACTCGGTTCAGGGGTATGGCACTGAAGCTTTCTTT.

The chain couples TRBV7-9 to TRBJ1-2; the D gene is possibly TRBD1 (6 bases). The CDR3 has 16 residues. CDR1 and CDR2 (germline): SEHNR, FQNEAQ (reference sequence). The V end lost 4 bases, the J end lost 3 bases, and 18 bases lay between the germline ends. The CDR3 is CASSSGNRDEHYGYTF. Written as DNA, the CDR3 is TGTGCCAGCAGCTCGGGAAACAGGGATGAGCACTATGGCTACACCTTC.

This sequence joins TRBV6-6 and TRBJ1-6; possible D gene TRBD1, 6 bases. The germline gives CDR1 MNHNY, CDR2 SVGAGI (reference sequence). Trimming took 6 bases from V and 10 from J, leaving 22 bases between them. The CDR3 extends over 16 amino acids. This CDR3 reads CASRIQGRERESPLHF. DNA for the CDR3: TGTGCCAGCAGAATCCAGGGGCGAGAACGAGAATCACCCCTCCACTTT.

This clone was found a few times. The CDR3 sequence is CAQGHRVILETQYF. The CDR3 DNA reads as TGTGCCCAGGGACACAGGGTTATTTTAGAGACCCAGTACTTC. The rearrangement links TRBV9 to TRBJ2-5, with D possibly matching TRBD1 (6 bases). Germline lookup yields CDR1 SGDLS and CDR2 YYNGEE. The germline V and J ends were trimmed by 10 bases and 4 bases, with 20 bases remaining between them. This CDR3 is built from 14 residues.

The chain couples TRBV7-5 to TRBJ1-1; TRBD1 reflects the table's D call only, with no check against the DNA. TRBV7-5 is designated a pseudogene. This CDR3 comprises 15 residues. CDR3 sequence: CARSSGDKRGTEAFF. The CDR3 DNA reads TGTGCCAGAAGCTCTGGGGACAAAAGGGGCACTGAAGCTTTCTTT.

The chain combines TRBV19 with TRBJ2-1; D is perhaps TRBD2 (6 bases). Deletions cut 9 bases from V and 6 bases from J, with 18 bases between. The CDR3 totals 14 residues. Per germline, CDR1 LNHDA and CDR2 SQIVND (reference sequence). CDR3 bases: TGTGCCAGCAGAGAAGGGCGGGGAGTCAATGAGCAGTTCTTC. This gives the protein CASREGRGVNEQFF.

This clone has more than one count but fewer than ten. The genes are TRBV7-2 and TRBJ1-1, with D tentatively TRBD1 (5 bases). This CDR3 comprises 16 residues. The germline gives CDR1 SGHTA, CDR2 FQGNSA. Trimming removed 5 bases from V and 2 bases from J, with 18 bases in between. CDR3 sequence (DNA): TGTGCCAGCAGCCTCAAGCGCTACCAGGGTAACACTGAAGCTTTCTTT. Translation gives CASSLKRYQGNTEAFF.

The chain employs TRBV21-1 and TRBJ2-1; the table's D call, TRBD2, has no DNA check behind it. TRBV21-1 is listed as a pseudogene. The CDR3 totals 13 residues. CDR3 loop: CASSKRRGNEQFF. DNA for the CDR3: TGTGCCAGCAGCAAAAGGAGAGGGAATGAGCAGTTCTTC.

V usage is TRBV25-1 and J usage is TRBJ2-7; TRBD1 might be the D (6 bases). This CDR3 comprises 14 residues. Trimming cost V 6 bases and J 4 bases, with 16 bases left between them. The germline gives CDR1 MGHDK, CDR2 SYGVNS. DNA for the CDR3: TGTGCCAGCAGCGGCGGACAGTCCCATTACGAGCAGTACTTC. Protein sequence: CASSGGQSHYEQYF.